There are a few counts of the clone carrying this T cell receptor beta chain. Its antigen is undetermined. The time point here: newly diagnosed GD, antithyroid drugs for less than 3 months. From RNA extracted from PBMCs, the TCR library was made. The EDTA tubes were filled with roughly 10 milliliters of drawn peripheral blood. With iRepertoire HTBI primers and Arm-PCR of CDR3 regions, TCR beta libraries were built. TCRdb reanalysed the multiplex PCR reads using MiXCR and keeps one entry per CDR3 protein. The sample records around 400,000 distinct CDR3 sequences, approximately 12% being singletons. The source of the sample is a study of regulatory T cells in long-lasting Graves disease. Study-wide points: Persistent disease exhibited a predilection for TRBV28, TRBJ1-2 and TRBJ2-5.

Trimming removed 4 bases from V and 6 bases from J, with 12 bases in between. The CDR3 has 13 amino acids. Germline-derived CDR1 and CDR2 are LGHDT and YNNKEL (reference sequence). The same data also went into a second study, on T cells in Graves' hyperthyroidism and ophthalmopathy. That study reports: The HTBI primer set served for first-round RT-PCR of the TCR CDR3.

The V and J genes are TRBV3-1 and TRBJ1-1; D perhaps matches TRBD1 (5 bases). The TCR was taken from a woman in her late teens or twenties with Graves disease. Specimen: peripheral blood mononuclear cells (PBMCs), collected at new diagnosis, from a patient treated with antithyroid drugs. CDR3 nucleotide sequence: TGTGCCAGCAGCCCAGGGAATTTGCCTGAAGCTTTCTTT. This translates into CASSPGNLPEAFF.